One and the same sample provided the 25 T cell receptor beta chains below, sequenced in a study of T cell responses to AZD1222 COVID-19 vaccine (dated by TCRdb to the early 2020s). What the time point label conveys for this sample: about 28 days (+/-7) after the second vaccine dose. The library was produced with the immunoSEQ multiplex PCR assay. Held by TCRdb, this immuneACCESS table contains in-frame sequences only and omits some clones. Under half of the omission traces to an unresolved V gene where checked; the cause of the rest is unknown. Here the sample has 150,000 to 200,000 clones; about 90% occur a single time. The ten largest make up around 6.3% of the sample. The source was peripheral blood, collected 28 days after the second AZD1222 dose. The receptors come from an adult who received the AZD1222 COVID-19 vaccine.

J is TRBJ2-7 and V is TRBV6-5; D uncertain. With 0 bases removed from V and 3 bases from J, the gap between germline ends came to 12 bases. The CDR3 has 15 amino acids. CDR1 and CDR2 from the germline V gene are MNHEY and SVGAGI. The CDR3 protein is CASSYSPEPFYEQYF. CDR3 coding DNA: TGTGCCAGCAGTTACTCTCCAGAGCCCTTCTACGAGCAGTACTTC.

CDR3 DNA: TGTGCCAGCAGCCAAGAAGGGACAGCTCGTGGCTCAAACACCATATATTTT. This sequence encodes CASSQEGTARGSNTIYF. The V gene is TRBV4-2, the J gene TRBJ1-3; 7 nucleotides align to TRBD1. The CDR3 contains 17 residues. V lost 0 bases to trimming and J lost 6 bases; unmatched junction nucleotides: 11. Germline V gene sequence: CDR1 LGHNA, CDR2 YNFKEQ.

The V gene is TRBV19, the J gene TRBJ1-2; 8 bases are shared with TRBD1. With V trimmed by 10 bases and J by 6 bases, 13 bases remained unmatched. This CDR3 has 14 amino acids. CDR1 is LNHDA, CDR2 SQIVND, per germline (reference sequence). As DNA, the CDR3 is TGTGCCACGAAGCCCGAGGACAGGGTTGATGGCTACACCTTC. This translates into CATKPEDRVDGYTF.

The chain recombines TRBV12-5 with TRBJ1-4; weak D call: TRBD1 (5 bases). Trimming pared 6 bases from V and 6 bases from J, leaving 14 bases between. CDR1 LGHNT and CDR2 FRNRAP come from the germline V gene. The CDR3 is made up of 14 amino acids. CDR3 in amino acids: CASGHGTDHEKLFF. The CDR3 DNA is TGTGCTAGTGGCCACGGGACTGATCATGAAAAACTGTTTTTT.

This sequence joins TRBV4-2 and TRBJ2-5; 7 bases are a match to TRBD2. From germline, CDR1 is LGHNA and CDR2 YNFKEQ. V shed 4 bases, J shed 0 bases, and the junction held 5 bases outside the gene matches. This CDR3 spans 15 amino acids. CDR3 sequence reads: CASSRDYLNQETQYF. The CDR3 DNA is TGTGCCAGCAGCCGGGACTACTTGAACCAAGAGACCCAGTACTTC.

This chain uses TRBV5-1 with TRBJ1-1; D gene uncertain. V shed 7 bases and J shed 1 base, with 11 bases lying between them. CDR3 size: 13 residues. Germline CDR1 and CDR2: SGHRS and YFSETQ. CDR3 nucleotides: TGCGCCAGCGGGATCTCGGGGAACACTGAAGCTTTCTTT. Residues: CASGISGNTEAFF.

This chain joins TRBV18 and TRBJ2-7, with 7 bases identical to TRBD1. J lost 2 bases, V lost 5 bases, and 6 bases had no gene match. Germline assignment: CDR1 KGHSH and CDR2 LQKENI. CDR3 length equals 14 residues. CDR3 bases: TGTGCCAGCTCAGTAGGGGGCTCGGCCTACGAGCAGTACTTC. Amino acids: CASSVGGSAYEQYF.

The rearrangement links TRBV10-1 to TRBJ1-3; D not certain. Germline assignment: CDR1 WNHNN and CDR2 SYGVQD (reference sequence). The germline V and J ends were trimmed by 10 bases and 5 bases, with 15 bases remaining between them. The CDR3 loop spans 13 amino acids. In nucleotides, the CDR3 is TGCGCCAACCCCGTTAACACCCGAAACACCATATATTTT. Translation gives CANPVNTRNTIYF.

V usage is TRBV7-9 and J usage is TRBJ2-7; no definite D call. V was trimmed by 1 base and J by 4 bases, leaving 11 bases between them. Germline V gives CDR1 SEHNR, CDR2 FQNEAQ (reference sequence). The CDR3 sequence is 14 residues long. CDR3 region: CASSLGSGRYEQYF. The CDR3 coding sequence is TGTGCCAGCAGCTTAGGCTCGGGCCGGTACGAGCAGTACTTC.

The V and J genes are TRBV12-3 or TRBV12-4 and TRBJ2-7; 9 nucleotides agree with TRBD1. V lost 10 bases and J lost 7; bases outside the gene matches: 11. The length of the CDR3 is 13 residues. The DNA for the CDR3 is TGTGCCACAACCCCGGACAGGGGTAGGGAGCAGTACTTC. Amino acids: CATTPDRGREQYF.

The chain joins TRBV5-6 to TRBJ1-2; 8 nucleotides align to TRBD1. CDR1 SGHDT and CDR2 YYEEEE come from the germline V gene. Trimming removed 4 bases from V and 5 bases from J; junction bases left unmatched: 7. This CDR3 has 14 amino acids. The CDR3: CASSINRGEYGYTF. In DNA form, the CDR3 reads TGTGCCAGCAGCATAAACAGGGGGGAGTATGGCTACACCTTC.

The CDR3 region has the DNA TGTGCCAGCAGCCAATCTCCGTCACCCCTCCACTTT. Protein product: CASSQSPSPLHF. The chain links TRBV3-1 (or the pseudogene TRBV3-2) to TRBJ1-6; D not certain. This CDR3 has 12 residues. V gave up 2 bases and J gave up 10 bases, with 6 bases separating them. Germline V gene lookup returns CDR1 LGHDT and CDR2 YNNKEL (reference sequence).

The rearrangement links TRBV6-2 or TRBV6-3 to TRBJ1-1; D is possibly TRBD1 (5 bases). There are 16 residues in the CDR3. CDR1 is MNHEY and CDR2 is SVGEGT in the germline V gene. V dropped 2 bases and J dropped 5 bases, with 18 bases sitting between them. In DNA form, the CDR3 reads TGTGCCAGCAGTTACCTATCGTCAGGGATTCGGACTGAAGCTTTCTTT. Protein product: CASSYLSSGIRTEAFF.

This rearrangement joins TRBV28 to TRBJ1-1, with D unresolved. The CDR3 contains 13 residues. V shed 5 bases and J shed 0 bases, with 7 bases lying between them. The germline CDR1 and CDR2 sequences are MDHEN and SYDVKM. CDR3 in DNA: TGTGCCAGCAGTCCACATATGAACACTGAAGCTTTCTTT. Its protein is CASSPHMNTEAFF. The complete variable domain, with remaining parts taken from reference TRBV28 and TRBJ1-1, reads DVKVTQSSRYLVKRTGEKVFLECVQDMDHENMFWYRQDPGLGLRLIYFSYDVKMKEKGDIPEGYSVSREKKERFSLILESASTNQTSMYLCASSPHMNTEAFFGQGTRLTVV.

This rearrangement joins TRBV19 to TRBJ1-5, with a weak D call TRBD1 (6 bases). Between the trimmed V and J ends, which lost 9 bases and 6 bases, there was a span of 15 bases. Germline V gene data show CDR1 as LNHDA and CDR2 as SQIVND (reference sequence). There are 13 residues in the CDR3. The CDR3 reads CASWGGARQPQHF. The DNA of the CDR3 is TGTGCCAGCTGGGGGGGGGCGCGTCAGCCCCAGCATTTT.

The chain has TRBV27 and TRBJ1-2; tentatively, D is TRBD1 (5 bases). Trimming cost V 3 bases and J 0 bases, with 11 bases left between them. The CDR3 is 15 residues long. Per the germline V gene, CDR1 is MNHEY and CDR2 is SMNVEV (reference sequence). The CDR3 DNA follows: TGTGCCAGCAGTTTCTCAGGGTTTGCTAACTATGGCTACACCTTC. Protein sequence: CASSFSGFANYGYTF.

This clone was seen more than once but under ten times. V and J are TRBV6-5 and TRBJ2-3, with D perhaps TRBD1 (6 bases). CDR3 size: 14 residues. Trimming stripped 5 bases from V and 5 bases from J, with 14 bases between. In germline, CDR1 is MNHEY, CDR2 SVGAGI. The CDR3 coding sequence is TGTGCCAGCAGTCGGGAACAAGGGGGAGATACGCAGTATTTT. Translating gives CASSREQGGDTQYF.

The chain couples TRBV30 to TRBJ1-5, with D possibly TRBD1 on 6 matching bases. The CDR3 consists of 15 residues. The germline CDR1 and CDR2 sequences are GTSNPN and SVGIG (reference sequence). Trimming took off 3 bases at V and 6 bases at J, with 18 bases between the two ends. CDR3 DNA sequence: TGTGCCTGGAGCGGAGGGGGAGGTGGAGGTCAGCCCCAGCATTTT. It codes for CAWSGGGGGGQPQHF.

This clone was picked up one time. The V gene is TRBV3-1 (or the pseudogene TRBV3-2), the J gene TRBJ2-5; D ambiguous. With 1 base removed from V and 5 bases from J, the gap between germline ends came to 5 bases. The CDR3 loop spans 12 amino acids. Germline V CDR1 and CDR2: LGHDT, YNNKEL (reference sequence). The CDR3 coding sequence is TGTGCCAGCAGCCAAGTTTTCGAGACCCAGTACTTC. It specifies CASSQVFETQYF.

This chain links TRBV11-2 with TRBJ1-6; D call uncertain. Trimming shortened V by 0 bases and J by 8 bases, and 14 bases separated the two germline ends. The CDR3 loop spans 16 amino acids. CDR1 SGHAT and CDR2 FQNNGV come from the germline V gene. CDR3 amino acids: CASSLEAVPIDSPLHF. CDR3 DNA sequence: TGTGCCAGCAGCTTAGAGGCAGTTCCCATTGATTCACCCCTCCACTTT.

The chain recombines TRBV18 with TRBJ2-2; D remains ambiguous. The CDR3 runs to 17 residues. Germline values: CDR1 KGHSH, CDR2 LQKENI. V gave up 0 bases and J gave up 1 base, with 12 bases separating them. Here the CDR3 DNA reads TGTGCCAGCTCACCACCGATTTTGGCTCAGAACACCGGGGAGCTGTTTTTT. Encoded protein: CASSPPILAQNTGELFF.

This chain links TRBV6-5 with TRBJ2-1; a possible D gene is TRBD1 (5 bases). The CDR3 runs 14 residues. Trimming left V 4 bases short and J 3 bases short, with 10 bases between. The germline CDR1 and CDR2 sequences are MNHEY and SVGAGI. The CDR3 reads CASSLAQGYNEQFF. The CDR3 bases are TGTGCCAGCAGTTTGGCCCAGGGCTACAATGAGCAGTTCTTC.

The chain uses TRBV5-1 and TRBJ1-2, with 10 bases that match TRBD1. This CDR3 contains 15 residues. V lost 4 bases to trimming and J lost 4 bases; unmatched junction nucleotides: 7. Germline loops: CDR1 SGHRS, CDR2 YFSETQ. The CDR3 DNA reads as TGCGCCAGCAGCCGCATGACAGGGGGCGGCTATGGCTACACCTTC. Its protein product is CASSRMTGGGYGYTF.

The chain links TRBV6-5 to TRBJ1-1; weak D call: TRBD1 (6 bases). The CDR3 contains 14 residues. Trimming removed 5 bases from V and 4 bases from J, with 14 bases in between. Germline V gives CDR1 MNHEY, CDR2 SVGAGI. DNA for the CDR3: TGTGCCAGCAGTCGAGGGACATCCAGCACTGAAGCTTTCTTT. It encodes CASSRGTSSTEAFF.

V and J are TRBV29-1 and TRBJ1-1; D is possibly TRBD1 (5 bases). V gave up 1 base and J gave up 2 bases, with 14 bases separating them. The CDR3 is 15 amino acids. Germline lookup yields CDR1 SQVTM and CDR2 ANQGSEA. The CDR3: CSVEGGSRGNTEAFF. The CDR3 DNA sequence: TGCAGCGTTGAAGGGGGGTCGAGGGGCAACACTGAAGCTTTCTTT.